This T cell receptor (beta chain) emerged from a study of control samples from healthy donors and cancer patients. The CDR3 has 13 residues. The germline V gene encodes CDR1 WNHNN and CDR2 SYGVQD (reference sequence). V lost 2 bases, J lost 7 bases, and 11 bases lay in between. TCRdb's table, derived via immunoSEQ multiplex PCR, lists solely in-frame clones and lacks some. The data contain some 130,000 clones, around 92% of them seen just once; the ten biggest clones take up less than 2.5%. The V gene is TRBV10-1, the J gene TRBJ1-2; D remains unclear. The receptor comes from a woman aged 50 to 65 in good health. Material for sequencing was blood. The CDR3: CASSERKGFGYTF. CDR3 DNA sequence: TGCGCCAGCAGTGAGCGGAAGGGTTTTGGCTACACCTTC.